This entry lists 23 T cell receptor beta chains sequenced from one sample in a study of blood T cell repertoires in COVID-19. TCRdb keeps only in-frame clones here, not all; method: immunoSEQ multiplex PCR. Among 250,000 to 300,000 clones, 81% were seen once, and the ten largest hold 2.5% to 3%. The sequencing sample was made of peripheral blood. These receptor sequences come from a woman aged 60 to 75 with active or convalescent COVID-19.

V is TRBV4-1 and J is TRBJ1-2; D is uncertain. CDR1 MGHRA and CDR2 YSYEKL come from the germline V gene. V gave up 1 base and J gave up 2 bases, with 5 bases separating them. The CDR3 contains 13 residues. CDR3: CASSQARNYGYTF. The CDR3, as DNA: TGCGCCAGCAGCCAAGCCAGGAACTATGGCTACACCTTC.

Concerning this clone itself: Compared with germline, one end of the junction differs, possibly owing to a read error. The chain is built from TRBV7-7 and TRBJ2-2, with 11 positions matching TRBD2. The germline gives CDR1 SSHAT, CDR2 FNYEAQ (reference sequence). This CDR3 region has 17 residues. DNA of the CDR3: TGTGCTAGCAGCCAAAATAGCGGGGGGGCGAACACCGGGGAGCTGTTTTTT. Protein: CASSQNSGGANTGELFF.

The V and J genes are TRBV24-1 and TRBJ1-1, with 10 bases aligning to TRBD1. V lost 2 bases to trimming and J lost 4 bases; unmatched junction nucleotides: 9. The CDR3 is 17 amino acids. CDR1 is KGHDR and CDR2 is SFDVKD in the germline V gene. CDR3 region: CATSDYGTGEDGTEAFF. The CDR3 region has the DNA TGTGCCACCAGTGATTACGGGACAGGGGAGGATGGCACTGAAGCTTTCTTT.

This clone occurred once. V usage is TRBV5-4 and J usage is TRBJ1-3; D ambiguous. The CDR3 spans 16 residues. CDR1 and CDR2 (germline): SGHNT, YYREEE (reference sequence). Trimming took 0 bases from V and 0 from J, leaving 10 bases between them. The CDR3 is CASSLDLGNSGNTIYF. The DNA of the CDR3 is TGTGCCAGCAGCTTGGACCTCGGGAACTCTGGAAACACCATATATTTT. Drawing the rest from reference TRBV5-4 and TRBJ1-3, the complete variable domain is ETGVTQSPTHLIKTRGQQVTLRCSSQSGHNTVSWYQQALGQGPQFIFQYYREEENGRGNFPPRFSGLQFPNYSSELNVNALELDDSALYLCASSLDLGNSGNTIYFGEGSWLTVV.

The CDR3 DNA is TGTGCCAGCAGCCAAGCCCGGAGCAGCTCTGGAAACACCATATATTTT. This codes for CASSQARSSSGNTIYF. The chain couples TRBV3-1 (or the pseudogene TRBV3-2) to TRBJ1-3; D remains unclear. This CDR3 has 16 amino acids. Germline CDR1 is LGHDT and CDR2 is YNNKEL (reference sequence). Trimming cost V 1 base and J 0 bases, with 10 bases left between them.

This rearrangement joins TRBV15 to TRBJ2-3, with D maybe TRBD2 (7 bases). Germline values: CDR1 LNHNV, CDR2 YYDKDF (reference sequence). V was shortened by 5 bases and J by 6 bases, with 15 bases between the two germline ends. This CDR3 has 14 amino acids. CDR3 DNA sequence: TGTGCCACCAGCGGCGTGGGGGGGCTCGATACGCAGTATTTT. Its protein is CATSGVGGLDTQYF.

The chain joins TRBV5-6 to TRBJ2-7, with 11 bases matching TRBD1. V lost 1 base and J lost 6; bases outside the gene matches: 9. CDR3 length equals 16 residues. The germline CDR1 and CDR2 sequences are SGHDT and YYEEEE. Here the CDR3 DNA reads TGTGCCAGCAGCTTGTGGCGGGACAGGGGGGCTGGCGAGCAGTACTTC. This codes for CASSLWRDRGAGEQYF. Filled out from reference TRBV5-6 and TRBJ2-7, the complete variable domain reads DAGVTQSPTHLIKTRGQQVTLRCSPKSGHDTVSWYQQALGQGPQFIFQYYEEEERQRGNFPDRFSGHQFPNYSSELNVNALLLGDSALYLCASSLWRDRGAGEQYFGPGTRLTVT.

This sequence joins TRBV4-3 and TRBJ1-2, with no clear D. V lost 0 bases, J lost 8 bases, and 16 bases lay in between. This CDR3 is built from 15 residues. The germline V gene has CDR1 LGHNA and CDR2 YSLEER. In DNA form, the CDR3 reads TGCGCCAGCAGCCAAGATTGGCCGGGAGCGATCGGCTACACCTTC. Amino acid sequence: CASSQDWPGAIGYTF.

This chain uses TRBV27 with TRBJ1-2, with 7 bases fitting TRBD1. V shed 6 bases, J shed 8 bases, and the junction held 9 bases outside the gene matches. In germline, CDR1 is MNHEY, CDR2 SMNVEV (reference sequence). CDR3 length: 13 amino acids. Written as DNA, the CDR3 is TGTGCCAGCAGCCGACAGGGAAGCGCGGGCTACACCTTC. Protein product: CASSRQGSAGYTF.

The V gene is TRBV5-6, the J gene TRBJ1-1; the D is unclear. The CDR3 covers 12 residues. Deletions cut 1 base from V and 4 bases from J, with 5 bases between. CDR1 is SGHDT, CDR2 YYEEEE, per germline. CDR3 protein: CASSLRGTEAFF. In DNA form, the CDR3 reads TGTGCCAGCAGCTTGCGGGGCACTGAAGCTTTCTTT.

J is TRBJ2-1 and V is TRBV7-2; D is perhaps TRBD1 (6 bases). Germline-derived CDR1 and CDR2 are SGHTA and FQGNSA. V was cut by 8 bases and J by 0 bases, with 14 bases left in between. The CDR3 is 15 residues long. CDR3 loop: CASATGSSSYNEQFF. Here the CDR3 DNA reads TGTGCCAGCGCCACAGGGTCTAGCTCCTACAATGAGCAGTTCTTC.

The chain has TRBV11-3 and TRBJ2-1; the match to TRBD2 covers 8 bases. CDR1 is SGHNT, CDR2 YENEEA, per germline. The CDR3 extends over 16 amino acids. Trimming cost V 0 bases and J 3 bases; bases outside gene matches: 4. The CDR3: CASSLESRGGYNEQFF. DNA of the CDR3: TGTGCCAGCAGCTTAGAGTCCCGGGGGGGCTACAATGAGCAGTTCTTC.

The chain has TRBV4-2 and TRBJ2-2; possibly TRBD1 for D (5 bases). V was clipped by 2 bases and J by 4 bases, with 23 bases between them. The CDR3 totals 19 residues. Per germline, CDR1 LGHNA and CDR2 YNFKEQ. In nucleotides, the CDR3 is TGTGCCAGCAGCCAAAAGCCCGCCTCGACAGATAGTCCCACCGGGGAGCTGTTTTTT. This translates into CASSQKPASTDSPTGELFF.

This chain links TRBV19 with TRBJ2-7; D is undetermined. Trimming took 3 bases from V and 6 from J, leaving 9 bases between them. The CDR3 contains 12 residues. The V gene's germline CDR1 is LNHDA and CDR2 SQIVND (reference sequence). CDR3 DNA: TGTGCCAGTAGTATCCCCGCCGGCGAGCAGTACTTC. The encoded protein is CASSIPAGEQYF.

The rearrangement uses TRBV28 and TRBJ1-4; 7 nucleotides align to TRBD1. V lost 6 bases, J lost 4 bases, and 11 bases stayed unmatched. The CDR3 has 16 residues. Germline values: CDR1 MDHEN, CDR2 SYDVKM. CDR3 sequence (DNA): TGTGCCAGCAGAAGTGCAGGGACAGCGTTTAATGAAAAACTGTTTTTT. Protein product: CASRSAGTAFNEKLFF.

The chain couples TRBV29-1 to TRBJ1-4; 8 bases are shared with TRBD1. CDR1 SQVTM and CDR2 ANQGSEA come from the germline V gene. V was clipped by 2 bases and J by 5 bases; unmatched bases: 4. The CDR3 is made up of 14 amino acids. The CDR3 DNA sequence: TGCAGCGTTGAACAGGGGGCTTTGAATGAAAAACTGTTTTTT. Protein sequence: CSVEQGALNEKLFF.

CDR3 nucleotides: TGTGCCAGCAGGCAGACTCCTACTCCCTACAATGAGCAGTTCTTC. This gives the protein CASRQTPTPYNEQFF. V is TRBV6-5 and J is TRBJ2-1; D is uncertain. V lost 6 bases, J lost 2 bases, and 14 bases lay in between. Germline V gene sequence: CDR1 MNHEY, CDR2 SVGAGI. The CDR3 is 15 residues long.

The chain carries TRBV6-5 and TRBJ1-6; no firm D call. The CDR3 runs 12 residues. V was pared by 6 bases and J by 9 bases, with 9 bases between. Germline CDR1 is MNHEY and CDR2 is SVGAGI. The CDR3 protein is CASRDGGSPLHF. The CDR3 DNA sequence: TGTGCCAGCAGGGATGGAGGTTCACCCCTCCACTTT.

This sequence joins TRBV9 and TRBJ1-2; TRBD1 matches at 10 bases. V lost 3 bases to trimming and J lost 7 bases; unmatched junction nucleotides: 3. Germline CDR1 SGDLS, CDR2 YYNGEE. This CDR3 spans 13 amino acids. CDR3 in DNA: TGTGCCAGCAGCGCGACAGGGGGCCCTGGCTACACCTTC. Amino acids: CASSATGGPGYTF.

The chain employs TRBV7-2 and TRBJ1-5, with D uncertain. V was cut by 2 bases and J by 5 bases, with 7 bases left in between. The CDR3 extends over 13 amino acids. Germline-derived CDR1 and CDR2 are SGHTA and FQGNSA. The chain's CDR3 is CASSLNGDQPQHF. As DNA, the CDR3 is TGTGCCAGCAGCTTAAACGGAGATCAGCCCCAGCATTTT. Together with reference TRBV7-2 and TRBJ1-5, the CDR3 gives the full variable domain: GAGVSQSPSNKVTEKGKDVELRCDPISGHTALYWYRQSLGQGLEFLIYFQGNSAPDKSGLPSDRFSAERTGGSVSTLTIQRTQQEDSAVYLCASSLNGDQPQHFGDGTRLSIL.

This chain connects TRBV19 to TRBJ1-1, with D unclear. With 8 bases removed from V and 2 bases from J, the gap between germline ends came to 15 bases. CDR1 is LNHDA and CDR2 is SQIVND in the germline V gene (reference sequence). CDR3 size: 14 residues. The CDR3: CASSPGGLNTEAFF. The DNA for the CDR3 is TGTGCCAGTTCCCCGGGAGGTCTAAACACTGAAGCTTTCTTT.

The V and J genes are TRBV14 and TRBJ1-3, with D tentatively TRBD1 (5 bases). Trimming removed 4 bases from V and 0 bases from J, with 10 bases in between. The CDR3 is 15 amino acids. Germline lookup yields CDR1 SGHDN and CDR2 FVKESK. CDR3 sequence (DNA): TGTGCCAGCAGCCCCAGGGTTTACTCTGGAAACACCATATATTTT. Protein: CASSPRVYSGNTIYF. Full variable domain (missing parts from reference TRBV14 and TRBJ1-3): EAGVTQFPSHSVIEKGQTVTLRCDPISGHDNLYWYRRVMGKEIKFLLHFVKESKQDESGMPNNRFLAERTGGTYSTLKVQPAELEDSGVYFCASSPRVYSGNTIYFGEGSWLTVV.

The chain has TRBV24-1 and TRBJ2-2; the match to TRBD1 covers 10 bases. The CDR3 loop spans 15 amino acids. The V segment lost 6 bases and the J segment 4 bases; nucleotides outside the gene matches: 4. Germline CDR1 reads KGHDR; CDR2 reads SFDVKD. CDR3 sequence reads: CATSRQGAPTGELFF. In DNA form, the CDR3 reads TGTGCCACCAGTAGACAGGGGGCGCCCACCGGGGAGCTGTTTTTT.